This TCR beta chain is from a study of cytomegalovirus exposure and HLA in healthy donors. About this clone: Its antigen is as yet unknown.

Both 60 Vbeta primers and 13 Jbeta primers went into the PCR. The data were produced by immunoSEQ multiplex PCR, yet TCRdb's version contains in-frame clones alone and is incomplete. This sample has some 140,000 clones, with about four fifths found just once. General study results and limits: In a later analysis, HLA-associated TCR beta chains were more clonally expanded than equally common others. A cluster of highly shared sequence variants was likely a sequencing artifact. Links to common viral pathogens appeared, in a later analysis, for several of the most significant clusters.

CDR1 is SEHNR, CDR2 FQNEAQ, per germline (reference sequence). This CDR3 region has 17 residues. The V and J ends lost 1 base and 6 bases, in that order; junction bases with no gene match: 12. This sequence was found in a young man in good health and CMV-seronegative. The source material was PBMCs. The chain joins TRBV7-9 to TRBJ1-1; 9 bases fit TRBD1. The CDR3 reads CASSLGLGGQGDAEAFF. The CDR3 region has the DNA TGTGCCAGCAGCTTAGGTCTCGGGGGACAGGGAGACGCTGAAGCTTTCTTT.